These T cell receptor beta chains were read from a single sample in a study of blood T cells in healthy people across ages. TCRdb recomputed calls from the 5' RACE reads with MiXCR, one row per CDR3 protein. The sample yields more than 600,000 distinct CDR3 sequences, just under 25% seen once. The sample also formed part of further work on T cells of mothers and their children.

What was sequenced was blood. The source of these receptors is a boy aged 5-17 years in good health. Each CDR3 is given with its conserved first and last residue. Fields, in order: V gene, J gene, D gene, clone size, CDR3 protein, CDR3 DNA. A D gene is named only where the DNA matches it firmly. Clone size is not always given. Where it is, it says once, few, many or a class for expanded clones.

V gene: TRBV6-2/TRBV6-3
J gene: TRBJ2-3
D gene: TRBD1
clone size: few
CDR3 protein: CASSEGQHISDTQYF
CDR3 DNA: TGTGCCAGCAGCGAGGGACAGCATATCTCAGATACGCAGTATTTT

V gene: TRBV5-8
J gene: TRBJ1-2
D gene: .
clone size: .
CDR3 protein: CASSPPGLNLLLYGYTF
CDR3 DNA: TGTGCCAGCAGCCCCCCGGGACTGAACCTTCTCCTCTATGGCTACACCTTC

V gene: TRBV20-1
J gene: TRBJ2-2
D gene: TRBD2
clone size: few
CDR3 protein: CSAPYPLAGENTGELFF
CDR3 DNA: TGCAGTGCACCATACCCACTAGCGGGGGAGAACACCGGGGAGCTGTTTTTT

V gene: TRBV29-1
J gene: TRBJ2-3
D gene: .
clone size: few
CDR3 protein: CSVEDLARGPGQPTNTQYF
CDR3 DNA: TGCAGCGTTGAAGACTTAGCACGGGGACCGGGCCAGCCTACCAATACGCAGTATTTT

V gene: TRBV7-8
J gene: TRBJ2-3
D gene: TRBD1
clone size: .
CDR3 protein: CASSWDRGLTDTQYF
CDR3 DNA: TGTGCCAGCAGCTGGGACAGGGGGCTAACAGATACGCAGTATTTT

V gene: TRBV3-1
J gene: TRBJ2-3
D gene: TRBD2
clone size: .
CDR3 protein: CTSSHRGGQDTQYF
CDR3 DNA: TGTACCAGCAGCCACCGGGGGGGACAAGATACGCAGTATTTT

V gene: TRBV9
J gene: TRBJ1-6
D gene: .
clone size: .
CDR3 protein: CASSVAVNNSPLHF
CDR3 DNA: TGTGCCAGCAGCGTAGCTGTAAATAATTCACCCCTCCACTTT

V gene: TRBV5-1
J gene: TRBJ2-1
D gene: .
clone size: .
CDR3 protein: CASFWTGGGNEQFF
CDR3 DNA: TGCGCCAGCTTCTGGACAGGTGGAGGGAATGAGCAGTTCTTC

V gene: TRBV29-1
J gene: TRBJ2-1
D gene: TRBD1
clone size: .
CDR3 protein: CSVGQGANEQFF
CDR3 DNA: TGCAGCGTCGGACAGGGGGCCAATGAGCAGTTCTTC

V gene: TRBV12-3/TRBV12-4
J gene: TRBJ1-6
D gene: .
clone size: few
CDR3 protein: CASSSRGNSPLHF
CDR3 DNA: TGTGCCAGCAGTTCGAGGGGAAATTCACCCCTCCACTTT

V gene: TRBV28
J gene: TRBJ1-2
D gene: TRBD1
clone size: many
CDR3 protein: CASSFGGTGGGYGYTF
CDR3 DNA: TGTGCCAGCAGTTTCGGCGGGACAGGGGGCGGCTATGGCTACACCTTC

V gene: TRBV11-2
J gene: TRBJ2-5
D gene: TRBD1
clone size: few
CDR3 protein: CASSLVGQGSKETQYF
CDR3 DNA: TGTGCCAGCAGCTTAGTCGGACAGGGGTCGAAAGAGACCCAGTACTTC

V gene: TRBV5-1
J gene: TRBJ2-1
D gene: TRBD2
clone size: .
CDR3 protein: CASSLDIAGGPNEQFF
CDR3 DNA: TGCGCCAGCAGCTTAGACATAGCGGGAGGACCCAATGAGCAGTTCTTC

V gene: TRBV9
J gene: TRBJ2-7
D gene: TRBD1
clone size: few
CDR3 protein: CASSLGTGGVYEQYF
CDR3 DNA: TGTGCCAGCAGCCTCGGGACAGGGGGCGTCTACGAGCAGTACTTC

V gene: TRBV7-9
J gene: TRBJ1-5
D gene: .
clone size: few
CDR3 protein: CASSPPGGQDNQPQHF
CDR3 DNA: TGTGCCAGCAGCCCGCCTGGGGGACAAGACAATCAGCCCCAGCATTTT

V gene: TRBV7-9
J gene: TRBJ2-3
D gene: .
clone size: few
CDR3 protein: CASSLRGRVGSFTDTQYF
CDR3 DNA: TGTGCCAGCAGCTTAAGGGGTCGGGTCGGGAGTTTTACAGATACGCAGTATTTT